This T cell receptor beta chain was found in a study of shared clonotypes between healthy human individuals. Produced via immunoSEQ multiplex PCR; TCRdb's table is partial and in-frame only. Among roughly 2.2 million clones listed, 92% were seen once. V dropped 0 bases and J dropped 7 bases, with 16 bases sitting between them. CDR1 is MNHNY, CDR2 SVGAGI, per germline (reference sequence). The CDR3 is made up of 15 amino acids. V usage is TRBV6-6 and J usage is TRBJ2-7; D may be TRBD1 (7 bases). The specimen sequenced was naive CD4+ T cells from PBMCs. Subset specified: CD45RA+ positively selected. This clonotype was obtained from a man aged 18 to 35 in good health. Some clones in this sample may be carry-over from other donors' samples. The CDR3 DNA reads TGTGCCAGCAGTTACTCGACCCAGGGGGGAAGGGAGCAGTACTTC. Translation: CASSYSTQGGREQYF.